The 22 T cell receptor beta chains in this list originate from one sample, sequenced in a study of a mutant IDH1 vaccine in newly diagnosed glioma. Time point in this sample: week 47, end of study. The vaccine gave 300 ug of a 20-mer mutant IDH1 peptide subcutaneously per dose. Libraries were prepared by immunoSEQ multiplex PCR; TCRdb keeps only in-frame clonotypes and omits some of them. Of tens of thousands of clones listed, around four fifths were seen once; the top ten hold under 6.5%. These receptors' antigens are unknown. The material sequenced was PBMCs, taken from a glioma patient whose treatment included an IDH1 peptide vaccine. The source is a man aged 35-49 years with glioma.

J is TRBJ1-3 and V is TRBV30; D is unclear. The CDR3 covers 13 residues. Trimming took 5 bases from V and 4 from J, leaving 12 bases between them. Germline lookup yields CDR1 GTSNPN and CDR2 SVGIG (reference sequence). The chain's CDR3 is CAWSVHLGNTIYF. CDR3 nucleotides: TGTGCCTGGTCCGTACACCTGGGAAACACCATATATTTT.

This sequence joins TRBV30 and TRBJ2-1; D possibly corresponds to TRBD1 (6 bases). Germline lookup yields CDR1 GTSNPN and CDR2 SVGIG (reference sequence). Trimming took 0 bases from V and 6 from J, leaving 18 bases between them. The CDR3 covers 16 residues. This CDR3 reads CAWSVYRGTNGNEQFF. The CDR3 DNA reads as TGTGCCTGGAGTGTATATCGTGGGACAAATGGCAATGAGCAGTTCTTC.

V and J are TRBV27 and TRBJ2-1; D perhaps matches TRBD1 (6 bases). The CDR3 consists of 18 residues. The V gene lost 6 bases and the J gene lost 2 bases, with 23 bases spanning the gap. CDR1 is MNHEY and CDR2 is SMNVEV in the germline V gene (reference sequence). The CDR3: CASRQTPRGRRTYNEQFF. In nucleotides, the CDR3 is TGTGCCAGCAGGCAAACACCCAGGGGCAGAAGGACCTACAATGAGCAGTTCTTC.

V is TRBV11-2 and J is TRBJ1-4; D is ambiguous. The CDR3 is 14 residues long. The germline V and J ends were trimmed by 4 bases and 0 bases, with 6 bases remaining between them. Germline V CDR1 and CDR2: SGHAT, FQNNGV. CDR3 bases: TGTGCCAGCAGCTCAGGTCCAACTAATGAAAAACTGTTTTTT. Its translation: CASSSGPTNEKLFF.

This chain connects TRBV7-8 to TRBJ2-7; tentatively, D is TRBD1 (6 bases). The CDR3 is made up of 15 amino acids. CDR1 is SGHVS, CDR2 FQNEAQ, per germline. V lost 5 bases and J lost 2, with 16 bases in between. CDR3 nucleotide sequence: TGTGCCAGCAGCCCCCCAGGGGAAGGGCCCTACGAGCAGTACTTC. Its translation: CASSPPGEGPYEQYF. Drawing the rest from reference TRBV7-8 and TRBJ2-7, the complete variable domain is GAGVSQSPRYKVAKRGQDVALRCDPISGHVSLFWYQQALGQGPEFLTYFQNEAQLDKSGLPSDRFFAERPEGSVSTLKIQRTQQEDSAVYLCASSPPGEGPYEQYFGPGTRLTVT.

The chain combines TRBV7-9 with TRBJ2-1, with a weak D call TRBD2 (5 bases). The CDR3 totals 12 residues. Germline V gene sequence: CDR1 SEHNR, CDR2 FQNEAQ (reference sequence). Trimming removed 1 base from V and 11 bases from J, with 9 bases in between. Written as DNA, the CDR3 is TGTGCCAGCAGCTTAGTCGGGGTACAGCAGTTCTTC. Translation gives CASSLVGVQQFF.

The chain joins TRBV28 to TRBJ1-3; TRBD1 matches 10 bases. Germline V gene data show CDR1 as MDHEN and CDR2 as SYDVKM. This CDR3 has 17 amino acids. Trimming cost V 4 bases and J 4 bases; bases outside gene matches: 10. The CDR3 DNA is TGTGCCAGCAGTTCCGGGACAGGGGAAAGTTCCGGAAACACCATATATTTT. Its translation is CASSSGTGESSGNTIYF.

The chain is built from TRBV2 and TRBJ1-2; no definite D call. The germline gives CDR1 SNHLY, CDR2 FYNNEI. Trimming shortened V by 3 bases and J by 4 bases, and 9 bases separated the two germline ends. The CDR3 sequence is 13 residues long. The CDR3 loop is CASSDTNIYGYTF. The CDR3 DNA is TGTGCCAGCAGTGACACCAATATCTATGGCTACACCTTC.

The gene calls are TRBV14 and TRBJ2-3; 10 positions agree with TRBD2. V was clipped by 5 bases and J by 1 base; unmatched bases: 6. The CDR3 covers 16 residues. Germline V gives CDR1 SGHDN, CDR2 FVKESK. The CDR3 bases are TGTGCCAGCAGCTTACTAGCGGGGCTGGGCACAGATACGCAGTATTTT. Translation gives CASSLLAGLGTDTQYF.

The V and J genes are TRBV2 and TRBJ1-4; possible D gene TRBD1, 5 bases. The germline CDR1 and CDR2 sequences are SNHLY and FYNNEI. Trimming shortened V by 5 bases and J by 6 bases, and 13 bases separated the two germline ends. The CDR3 sequence is 14 residues long. CDR3 coding DNA: TGTGCCAGCAGTCCAGGGCAGTGGGATGAAAAACTGTTTTTT. This codes for CASSPGQWDEKLFF.

This clone appeared a few times. The genes are TRBV9 and TRBJ2-2, with D possibly matching TRBD2 (5 bases). Germline CDR1 reads SGDLS; CDR2 reads YYNGEE. The CDR3 covers 13 residues. The V end lost 4 bases, the J end lost 8 bases, and 12 bases lay between the germline ends. CDR3 DNA: TGTGCCAGCAGCCCCGGGATTAGAGGGGAGCTGTTTTTT. Its protein is CASSPGIRGELFF.

This rearrangement joins TRBV19 to TRBJ2-7; 7 bases map to TRBD1. Germline-derived CDR1 and CDR2 are LNHDA and SQIVND (reference sequence). The CDR3 length is 14 residues. Trimming removed 6 bases from V and 2 bases from J; junction bases left unmatched: 7. This CDR3 reads CASREDRATYEQYF. As DNA, the CDR3 is TGTGCCAGTAGAGAAGACAGGGCCACCTACGAGCAGTACTTC. Together with reference TRBV19 and TRBJ2-7, the CDR3 gives the full variable domain: DGGITQSPKYLFRKEGQNVTLSCEQNLNHDAMYWYRQDPGQGLRLIYYSQIVNDFQKGDIAEGYSVSREKKESFPLTVTSAQKNPTAFYLCASREDRATYEQYFGPGTRLTVT.

This clone turned up a few times. The chain joins TRBV4-3 to TRBJ2-7, with 8 bases matching TRBD1. With 1 base clipped from V and 2 bases from J, the junction kept 4 bases outside the gene matches. Germline V gene data show CDR1 as LGHNA and CDR2 as YSLEER. The CDR3 consists of 15 residues. CDR3 loop: CASSQVGTGPYEQYF. The CDR3 DNA sequence: TGCGCCAGCAGCCAAGTGGGGACAGGCCCCTACGAGCAGTACTTC.

In this sample, this clone turned up once. V is TRBV7-3 and J is TRBJ2-4; 10 bases line up with TRBD2. J lost 8 bases, V lost 5 bases, and 9 bases had no gene match. In germline, CDR1 is SGHTA, CDR2 FQGTGA. The CDR3 is 15 amino acids. The DNA for the CDR3 is TGTGCCAGCAGCCGTTCCGCTAGCGGGAGTGACATTCAGTACTTC. Amino acids: CASSRSASGSDIQYF.

The chain combines TRBV28 with TRBJ1-1; a possible D gene is TRBD1 (5 bases). There are 16 residues in the CDR3. Germline CDR1 and CDR2: MDHEN and SYDVKM. Deletions cut 1 base from V and 2 bases from J, with 14 bases between. The CDR3 region is CASSLSVGGGNTEAFF. Written as DNA, the CDR3 is TGTGCCAGCAGTTTATCCGTTGGGGGGGGTAACACTGAAGCTTTCTTT.

The chain combines TRBV29-1 with TRBJ1-4; D ambiguous. Germline V gene data show CDR1 as SQVTM and CDR2 as ANQGSEA. The CDR3 covers 15 residues. With 6 bases removed from V and 0 bases from J, the gap between germline ends came to 14 bases. Written as DNA, the CDR3 is TGCAGCGTGTTGGATATCCGCTCAACTAATGAAAAACTGTTTTTT. Protein product: CSVLDIRSTNEKLFF.

This sequence joins TRBV6-5 and TRBJ1-1, with 7 bases that match TRBD1. This CDR3 is built from 14 residues. V lost 3 bases, J lost 10 bases, and 11 bases stayed unmatched. From germline, CDR1 is MNHEY and CDR2 SVGAGI. CDR3 nucleotides: TGTGCCAGCAGTTATGGGGGGCAGGGGGTTAGAGCTTTCTTT. Translated, it gives CASSYGGQGVRAFF.

The chain uses TRBV6-6 and TRBJ1-2, with D possibly TRBD1 on 5 matching bases. Germline CDR1 reads MNHNY; CDR2 reads SVGAGI (reference sequence). The length of the CDR3 is 15 residues. Trimming removed 2 bases at V and 2 bases at J, with 12 bases between. CDR3 sequence (DNA): TGTGCCAGCAGTTACGACAGCTATTTGAACTATGGCTACACCTTC. This encodes CASSYDSYLNYGYTF.

The chain joins TRBV4-2 to TRBJ1-2, with a possible D match to TRBD1 (5 bases). This CDR3 is 13 amino acids long. Trimming pared 4 bases from V and 2 bases from J, leaving 8 bases between. CDR1 is LGHNA and CDR2 is YNFKEQ in the germline V gene. The CDR3 protein is CASSLTDNYGYTF. Written as DNA, the CDR3 is TGTGCCAGCAGCCTGACAGACAACTATGGCTACACCTTC.

This rearrangement joins TRBV18 to TRBJ1-5, with 10 bases fitting TRBD1. Trimming removed 3 bases from V and 6 bases from J; junction bases left unmatched: 8. This CDR3 comprises 16 residues. CDR1 and CDR2 from the germline V gene are KGHSH and LQKENI. The CDR3 region is CASSPKGQGKGQPQHF. The CDR3 DNA reads as TGTGCCAGCTCACCTAAGGGACAGGGGAAGGGTCAGCCCCAGCATTTT. Full variable domain (remainder filled in from reference TRBV18 and TRBJ1-5): NAGVMQNPRHLVRRRGQEARLRCSPMKGHSHVYWYRQLPEEGLKFMVYLQKENIIDESGMPKERFSAEFPKEGPSILRIQQVVRGDSAAYFCASSPKGQGKGQPQHFGDGTRLSIL.

V is TRBV19 and J is TRBJ2-7, with 8 nucleotides matching TRBD1. The CDR3 has 15 residues. The V and J ends lost 5 bases and 0 bases, in that order; junction bases with no gene match: 6. Germline V gene lookup returns CDR1 LNHDA and CDR2 SQIVND (reference sequence). The CDR3 is CASSPRDRNSYEQYF. The DNA for the CDR3 is TGTGCCAGTAGTCCCCGGGACAGGAACTCCTACGAGCAGTACTTC.

V usage is TRBV30 and J usage is TRBJ1-2; 7 bases align to TRBD1. This CDR3 has 12 residues. Germline CDR1 reads GTSNPN; CDR2 reads SVGIG (reference sequence). V shed 7 bases, J shed 5 bases, and the junction held 7 bases outside the gene matches. The DNA for the CDR3 is TGTGCCTCCAAGGGGGCGGGATATGGCTACACCTTC. This gives the protein CASKGAGYGYTF. The complete variable domain, with remaining parts taken from reference TRBV30 and TRBJ1-2, reads SQTIHQWPATLVQPVGSPLSLECTVEGTSNPNLYWYRQAAGRGLQLLFYSVGIGQISSEVPQNLSASRPQDRQFILSSKKLLLSDSGFYLCASKGAGYGYTFGSGTRLTVV.